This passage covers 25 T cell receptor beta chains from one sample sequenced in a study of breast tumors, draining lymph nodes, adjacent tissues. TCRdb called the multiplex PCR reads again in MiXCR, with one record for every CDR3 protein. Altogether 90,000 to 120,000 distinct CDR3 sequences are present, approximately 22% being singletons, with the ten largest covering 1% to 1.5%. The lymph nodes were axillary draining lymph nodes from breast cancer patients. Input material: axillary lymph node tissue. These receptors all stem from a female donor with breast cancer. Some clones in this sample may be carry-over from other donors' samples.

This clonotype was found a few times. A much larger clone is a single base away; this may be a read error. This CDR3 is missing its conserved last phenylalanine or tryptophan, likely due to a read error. In DNA, the CDR3 is TGTGCCAGCAGCTTGGACCAGGGAAACACCATATATCTT. Its translation is CASSLDQGNTIYL. The chain has TRBV5-5 and TRBJ1-3, with no clear D. V was trimmed by 0 bases and J by 4 bases, leaving 5 bases between them. The germline V gene encodes CDR1 SGHKS and CDR2 YYEKEE (reference sequence). The CDR3 runs 13 residues.

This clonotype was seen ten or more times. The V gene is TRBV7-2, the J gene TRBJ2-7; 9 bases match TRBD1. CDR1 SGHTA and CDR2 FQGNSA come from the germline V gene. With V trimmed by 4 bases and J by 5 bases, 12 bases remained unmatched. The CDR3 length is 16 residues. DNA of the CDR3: TGTGCCAGCAGCTCACCTGGACAGGGGTATACCCACGAGCAGTACTTC. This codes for CASSSPGQGYTHEQYF.

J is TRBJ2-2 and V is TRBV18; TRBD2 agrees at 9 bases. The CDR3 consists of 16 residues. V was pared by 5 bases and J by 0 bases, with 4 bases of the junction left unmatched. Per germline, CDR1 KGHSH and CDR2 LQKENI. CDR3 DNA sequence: TGTGCCAGCTCAGAGACTAGCGGAGCGAACACCGGGGAGCTGTTTTTT. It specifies CASSETSGANTGELFF.

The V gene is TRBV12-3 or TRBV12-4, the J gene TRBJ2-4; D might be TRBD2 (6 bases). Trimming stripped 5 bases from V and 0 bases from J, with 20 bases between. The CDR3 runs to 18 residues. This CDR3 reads CASSTRSGGILAKNIQYF. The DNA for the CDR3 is TGTGCCAGCAGTACCCGTTCCGGAGGGATACTAGCCAAAAACATTCAGTACTTC.

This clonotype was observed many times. The DNA for the CDR3 is TGTGCCAGCAGCGTAAACTGGGCAGGGATGGTCGAGCAGTACTTC. Translating gives CASSVNWAGMVEQYF. The chain links TRBV9 to TRBJ2-7; weak D call: TRBD1 (5 bases). This CDR3 is built from 15 residues. Germline V gives CDR1 SGDLS, CDR2 YYNGEE. V was trimmed by 1 base and J by 6 bases, leaving 17 bases between them.

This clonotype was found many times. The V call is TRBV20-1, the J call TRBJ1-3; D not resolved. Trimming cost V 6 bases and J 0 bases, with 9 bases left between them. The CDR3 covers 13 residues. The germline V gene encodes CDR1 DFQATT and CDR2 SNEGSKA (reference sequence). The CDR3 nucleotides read TGCAGTGCGTATATTAGCTCTGGAAACACCATATATTTT. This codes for CSAYISSGNTIYF.

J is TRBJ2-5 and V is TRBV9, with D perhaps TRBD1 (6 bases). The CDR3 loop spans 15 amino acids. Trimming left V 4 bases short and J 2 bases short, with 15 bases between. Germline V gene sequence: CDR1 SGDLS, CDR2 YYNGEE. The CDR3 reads CASSFGVTGQETQYF. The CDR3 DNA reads TGTGCCAGCAGCTTCGGAGTGACAGGACAAGAGACCCAGTACTTC.

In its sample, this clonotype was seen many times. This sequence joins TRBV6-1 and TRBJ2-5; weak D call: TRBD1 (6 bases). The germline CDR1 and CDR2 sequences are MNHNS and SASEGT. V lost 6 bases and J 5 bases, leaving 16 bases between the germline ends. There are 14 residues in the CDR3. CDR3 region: CASSIETGRETQYF. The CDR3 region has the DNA TGTGCCAGCAGCATAGAAACAGGGCGGGAGACCCAGTACTTC.

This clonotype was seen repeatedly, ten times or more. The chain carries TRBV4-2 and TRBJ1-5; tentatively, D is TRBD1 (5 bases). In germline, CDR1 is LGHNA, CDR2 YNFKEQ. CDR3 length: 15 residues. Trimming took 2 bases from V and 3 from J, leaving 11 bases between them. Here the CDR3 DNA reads TGTGCCAGCAGCCAAACACAGGTCTCCAATCAGCCCCAGCATTTT. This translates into CASSQTQVSNQPQHF.

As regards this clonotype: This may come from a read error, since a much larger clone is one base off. The chain's CDR3 is CSSSLAGATQGMELF. The CDR3 DNA reads TGTTCCAGCAGCTTAGCGGGGGCCACTCAGGGGATGGAGCTCTTC. The rearrangement uses TRBV7-8 and TRBJ2-1, with TRBD2 identical over 9 bases. Germline V gene data show CDR1 as SGHVS and CDR2 as FQNEAQ. CDR3 size: 15 residues.

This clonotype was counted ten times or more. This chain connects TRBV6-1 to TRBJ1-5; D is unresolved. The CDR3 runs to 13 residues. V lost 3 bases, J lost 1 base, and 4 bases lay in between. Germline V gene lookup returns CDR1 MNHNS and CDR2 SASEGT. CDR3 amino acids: CASSDWSNQPQHF. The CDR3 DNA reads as TGTGCCAGCAGTGACTGGAGCAATCAGCCCCAGCATTTT.

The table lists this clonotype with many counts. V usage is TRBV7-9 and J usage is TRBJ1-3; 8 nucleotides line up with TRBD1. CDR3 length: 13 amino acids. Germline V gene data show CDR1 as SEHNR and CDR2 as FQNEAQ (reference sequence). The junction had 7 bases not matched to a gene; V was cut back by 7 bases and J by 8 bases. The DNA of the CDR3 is TGTGCCAGCATCGCTCAGGGGGCCTACACCATATATTTT. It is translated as CASIAQGAYTIYF.

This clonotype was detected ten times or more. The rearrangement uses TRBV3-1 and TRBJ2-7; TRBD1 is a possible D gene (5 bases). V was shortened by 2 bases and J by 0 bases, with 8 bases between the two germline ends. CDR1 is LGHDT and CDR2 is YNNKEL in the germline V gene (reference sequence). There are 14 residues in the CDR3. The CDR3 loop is CASSQRGSSYEQYF. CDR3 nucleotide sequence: TGTGCCAGCAGCCAAAGGGGAAGCTCCTACGAGCAGTACTTC.

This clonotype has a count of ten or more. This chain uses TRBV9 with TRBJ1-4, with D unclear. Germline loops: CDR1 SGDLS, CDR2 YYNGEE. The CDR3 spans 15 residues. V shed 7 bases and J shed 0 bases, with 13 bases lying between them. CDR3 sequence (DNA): TGTGCCAGCTCCGTACTGGGTTCAACTAATGAAAAACTGTTTTTT. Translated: CASSVLGSTNEKLFF.

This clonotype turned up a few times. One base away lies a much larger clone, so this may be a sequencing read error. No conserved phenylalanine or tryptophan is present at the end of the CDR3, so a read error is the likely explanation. This chain's CDR3 is CSARADTQYS. CDR3 DNA sequence: TGCAGTGCTAGAGCTGATACGCAGTATTCT. The genes are TRBV20-1 and TRBJ2-3; D is unclear. Trimming stripped 1 base from V and 6 bases from J, with 2 bases between. The CDR3 length is 10 residues. Germline CDR1 and CDR2: DFQATT and SNEGSKA (reference sequence).

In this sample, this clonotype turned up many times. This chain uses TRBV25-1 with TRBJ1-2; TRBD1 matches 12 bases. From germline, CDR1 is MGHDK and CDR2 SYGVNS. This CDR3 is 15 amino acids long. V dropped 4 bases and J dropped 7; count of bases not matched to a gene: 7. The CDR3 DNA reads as TGTGCCAGCAGTGTCTCCGGGACAGGGGGCTTTGGCTACACCTTC. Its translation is CASSVSGTGGFGYTF.

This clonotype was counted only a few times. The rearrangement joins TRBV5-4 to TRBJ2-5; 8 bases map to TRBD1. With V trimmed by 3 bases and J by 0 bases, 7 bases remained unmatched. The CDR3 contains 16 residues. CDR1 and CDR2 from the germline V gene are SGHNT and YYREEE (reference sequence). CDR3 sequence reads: CASSSRDRQYQETQYF. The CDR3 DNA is TGTGCCAGCAGCTCCAGGGACAGGCAGTACCAAGAGACCCAGTACTTC.

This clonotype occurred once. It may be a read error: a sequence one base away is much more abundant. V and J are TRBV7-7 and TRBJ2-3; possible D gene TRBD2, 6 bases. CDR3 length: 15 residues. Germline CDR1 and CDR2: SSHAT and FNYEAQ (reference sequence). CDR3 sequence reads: CASSPGTSRTDTRYF. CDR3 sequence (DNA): TGTGCCAGCAGCCCTGGGACTTCCCGCACAGATACGCGGTATTTT.

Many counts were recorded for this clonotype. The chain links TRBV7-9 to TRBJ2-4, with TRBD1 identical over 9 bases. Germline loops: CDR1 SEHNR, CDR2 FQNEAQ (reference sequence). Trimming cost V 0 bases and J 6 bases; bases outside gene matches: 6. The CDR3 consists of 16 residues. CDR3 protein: CASSLAYRGRRNIQYF. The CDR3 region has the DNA TGTGCCAGCAGCTTAGCGTACAGGGGGCGCAGAAACATTCAGTACTTC. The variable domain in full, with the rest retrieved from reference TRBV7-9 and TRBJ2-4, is DTGVSQNPRHKITKRGQNVTFRCDPISEHNRLYWYRQTLGQGPEFLTYFQNEAQLEKSRLLSDRFSAERPKGSFSTLEIQRTEQGDSAMYLCASSLAYRGRRNIQYFGAGTRLSVL.

The DNA of the CDR3 is TGTGCCAGCAGTTTAAGGGCAGGGGAAGAGACCCAGTACTTC. Its translation: CASSLRAGEETQYF. The genes are TRBV27 and TRBJ2-5, with D possibly being TRBD1 (6 bases). V was clipped by 2 bases and J by 3 bases, with 10 bases between them. CDR1 MNHEY and CDR2 SMNVEV come from the germline V gene (reference sequence). This CDR3 is 14 amino acids long.

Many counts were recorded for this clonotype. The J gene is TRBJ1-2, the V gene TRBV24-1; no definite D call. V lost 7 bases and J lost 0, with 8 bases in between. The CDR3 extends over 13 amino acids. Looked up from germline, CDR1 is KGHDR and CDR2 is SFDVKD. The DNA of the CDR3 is TGTGCCACCAGCGAAACCTCTAACTATGGCTACACCTTC. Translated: CATSETSNYGYTF.

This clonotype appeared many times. CDR3 DNA: TGCGCCAGCAGCTCGAGACTAGCGGGGGGCAATGAGCAGTTCTTC. It codes for CASSSRLAGGNEQFF. The rearrangement joins TRBV5-1 to TRBJ2-1; 13 positions agree with TRBD2. The germline V gene has CDR1 SGHRS and CDR2 YFSETQ. The CDR3 covers 15 residues. The V and J ends lost 3 bases and 6 bases, in that order; junction bases with no gene match: 3.

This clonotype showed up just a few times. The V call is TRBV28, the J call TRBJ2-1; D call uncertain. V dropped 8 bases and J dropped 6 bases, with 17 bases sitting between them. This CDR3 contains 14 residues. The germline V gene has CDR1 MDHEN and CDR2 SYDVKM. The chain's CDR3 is CASRPRKRANEQFF. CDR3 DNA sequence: TGTGCCAGCCGGCCAAGAAAAAGGGCCAATGAGCAGTTCTTC.

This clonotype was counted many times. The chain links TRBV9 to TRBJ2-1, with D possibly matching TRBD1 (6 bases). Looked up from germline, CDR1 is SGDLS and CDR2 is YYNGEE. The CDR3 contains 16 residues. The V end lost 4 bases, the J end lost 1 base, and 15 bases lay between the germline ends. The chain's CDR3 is CASSPQQGSSYNEQFF. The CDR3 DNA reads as TGTGCCAGCAGCCCTCAACAGGGTTCGTCCTACAATGAGCAGTTCTTC.

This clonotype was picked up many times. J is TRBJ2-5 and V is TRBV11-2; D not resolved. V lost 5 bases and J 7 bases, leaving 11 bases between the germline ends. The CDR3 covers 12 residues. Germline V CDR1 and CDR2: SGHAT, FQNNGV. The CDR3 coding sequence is TGTGCCAGCAGCGCCTCAGATGTGACCCAGTACTTC. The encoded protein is CASSASDVTQYF.